The 20 T cell receptor beta chains below all came from one sample that was sequenced in a study of PD-1 blockade in classical Hodgkin lymphoma (dated by TCRdb to between 2020 and 2021). Taken with the paper, the label for time point translates to: cycle 2 day 1 (C2D1) of nivolumab. Every trial patient had relapsed following autologous stem cell transplantation, and prior brentuximab vedotin exposure was what differed among cohorts A, B and C. The method behind the library was the immunoSEQ multiplex PCR assay. The table was pulled from immuneACCESS by TCRdb, which kept in-frame rearrangements only. Such tables lose some clones; where checked, under half of the loss comes from unresolved V genes, and the rest has no known cause. The sample data list roughly 150,000 clones, and under 85% of these were observed just once. The ten biggest clones cover 9.2% of the sample. Specimen: peripheral blood mononuclear cells (PBMCs), collected before the second cycle of nivolumab. The receptors were sampled from a human donor with classical Hodgkin lymphoma.

The chain employs TRBV5-1 and TRBJ1-3, with D maybe TRBD1 (6 bases). V was clipped by 5 bases and J by 2 bases, with 11 bases between them. The germline CDR1 and CDR2 sequences are SGHRS and YFSETQ. This CDR3 is 14 amino acids long. CDR3 bases: TGCGCCAGCAGTTCGACAGGCCCTGGAAACACCATATATTTT. Protein product: CASSSTGPGNTIYF.

V gene TRBV29-1 combines with J gene TRBJ1-1; no clear D. CDR3 length equals 13 residues. Germline V gene lookup returns CDR1 SQVTM and CDR2 ANQGSEA. Trimming removed 6 bases from V and 8 bases from J, with 19 bases in between. The CDR3 nucleotides read TGCAGCGTCACACTCTTCACGGGAACCGAAGCTTTCTTT. Protein product: CSVTLFTGTEAFF.

The chain uses TRBV6-6 and TRBJ2-6; D possibly matches TRBD1 or TRBD2 (5 bases each). Trimming left V 4 bases short and J 3 bases short, with 10 bases between. Germline values: CDR1 MNHNY, CDR2 SVGAGI (reference sequence). The CDR3 extends over 15 amino acids. CDR3 region: CASSSQGDGANVLTF. The CDR3 DNA reads TGTGCCAGCAGTTCCCAGGGAGATGGGGCCAACGTCCTGACTTTC.

This clone came up a few times. This chain links TRBV19 with TRBJ2-5, with 10 positions matching TRBD2. The CDR3 consists of 14 residues. Germline assignment: CDR1 LNHDA and CDR2 SQIVND (reference sequence). Trimming cost V 7 bases and J 8 bases; bases outside gene matches: 10. CDR3 DNA sequence: TGTGCCAGTACCCCTAGCGGGAGATCGGGAACCCAGTACTTC. Translation: CASTPSGRSGTQYF.

This clone was seen a single time. The J gene is TRBJ2-7, the V gene TRBV7-8; no clear D gene. The CDR3 covers 11 residues. Deletions cut 4 bases from V and 6 bases from J, with 7 bases between. From germline, CDR1 is SGHVS and CDR2 FQNEAQ. The CDR3 nucleotides are TGTGCCAGCAGCTCTAGAAGCGAGCAGTACTTC. Amino acids: CASSSRSEQYF.

This clone has a single count. The chain links TRBV9 to TRBJ2-2; 12 bases are shared with TRBD1. Germline CDR1 reads SGDLS; CDR2 reads YYNGEE. V shed 5 bases and J 7 bases; nucleotides not matched to a gene: 6. The CDR3 runs 15 residues. CDR3 sequence reads: CASSLGQGADGELFF. CDR3 coding DNA: TGTGCCAGCAGTCTGGGACAGGGGGCCGACGGGGAGCTGTTTTTT.

The CDR3 protein is CASNIGLARSSYNEQFF. The CDR3 DNA follows: TGCGCCAGCAACATTGGACTAGCTAGGAGCTCCTACAATGAGCAGTTCTTC. V gene TRBV5-1 combines with J gene TRBJ2-1, with TRBD2 identical over 8 bases. Germline V gives CDR1 SGHRS, CDR2 YFSETQ. J lost 0 bases, V lost 6 bases, and 11 bases had no gene match. The CDR3 extends over 17 amino acids.

The chain carries TRBV9 and TRBJ2-5; D gene ambiguous. The V gene lost 2 bases and the J gene lost 0 bases, with 8 bases spanning the gap. The CDR3 spans 14 residues. The germline V gene encodes CDR1 SGDLS and CDR2 YYNGEE. The CDR3 coding sequence is TGTGCCAGCAGCGTTAGGATCAACCAAGAGACCCAGTACTTC. This gives the protein CASSVRINQETQYF.

The gene calls are TRBV13 and TRBJ2-2; D unresolved. V was shortened by 0 bases and J by 6 bases, with 11 bases between the two germline ends. Germline V gene sequence: CDR1 PRHDT, CDR2 FYEKMQ (reference sequence). CDR3 length: 15 residues. This chain's CDR3 is CASSLGIDSSGELFF. Here the CDR3 DNA reads TGTGCCAGCAGCTTAGGTATAGACTCTTCCGGGGAGCTGTTTTTT.

For the CDR3, the DNA is TGTGCCTGGAGGGCTAGCTCAGAGACCCAGTACTTC. Encoded protein: CAWRASSETQYF. The rearrangement links TRBV30 to TRBJ2-5; possible D gene TRBD2, 5 bases. Germline V lookup: CDR1 GTSNPN, CDR2 SVGIG (reference sequence). The ends were cut back, 3 bases at V and 4 bases at J, with 9 bases in the middle. This CDR3 contains 12 residues.

This clone was seen only a few times. V and J are TRBV19 and TRBJ2-1; D uncertain. From germline, CDR1 is LNHDA and CDR2 SQIVND (reference sequence). The CDR3 has 16 residues. Deletions cut 0 bases from V and 0 bases from J, with 9 bases between. CDR3 sequence: CASSIDQRYSYNEQFF. CDR3 bases: TGTGCCAGTAGTATAGACCAGAGATACTCCTACAATGAGCAGTTCTTC.

This clone was detected only a few times. With a much larger clone just one base away, this may be a read error. Different DNA sequences within this sample yield the same CDR3. CDR3 sequence: CASSLASYGYTF. In nucleotides, the CDR3 is TGTGCCAGCAGCTTAGCCAGCTATGGCTACACCTTC. This sequence joins TRBV11-1 and TRBJ1-2; no firm D call. The V and J ends lost 0 bases and 4 bases respectively, with 3 bases between them. This CDR3 comprises 12 residues. The V gene's germline CDR1 is SGHAT and CDR2 FQDESV (reference sequence).

This clone was seen only a few times. The chain has TRBV7-2 and TRBJ2-7; no definite D call. Germline CDR1 is SGHTA and CDR2 is FQGNSA. The CDR3 contains 12 residues. V was shortened by 5 bases and J by 3 bases, with 8 bases between the two germline ends. CDR3 region: CASSRAVYEQYF. The CDR3 region has the DNA TGTGCCAGCAGCCGGGCCGTCTACGAGCAGTACTTC.

The rearrangement joins TRBV6-6 to TRBJ2-3; TRBD2 might be the D (6 bases). V was trimmed by 5 bases and J by 3 bases, leaving 15 bases between them. Per germline, CDR1 MNHNY and CDR2 SVGAGI (reference sequence). The CDR3 covers 15 residues. CDR3 sequence (DNA): TGTGCCAGCAGTCAACCCCGGGACTTAACAGATACGCAGTATTTT. This translates into CASSQPRDLTDTQYF.

J is TRBJ1-1 and V is TRBV12-5; a weak D match, TRBD1 (5 bases). The length of the CDR3 is 14 residues. Trimming cost V 7 bases and J 4 bases, with 16 bases left between them. Germline V gene lookup returns CDR1 LGHNT and CDR2 FRNRAP. CDR3 loop: CASATSHGGTEAFF. CDR3 coding DNA: TGTGCTAGTGCCACCTCCCACGGGGGCACTGAAGCTTTCTTT.

The chain joins TRBV27 to TRBJ1-4; D might be TRBD1 (5 bases). There are 16 residues in the CDR3. The ends were cut back, 6 bases at V and 8 bases at J, with 22 bases in the middle. Germline V gives CDR1 MNHEY, CDR2 SMNVEV (reference sequence). The CDR3 loop reads CASRPLAGELEEKLFF. The CDR3 region has the DNA TGTGCCAGCAGGCCCCTCGCGGGGGAACTGGAGGAAAAACTGTTTTTT.

CDR3 loop: CASSLDVGGRSYEQYF. Here the CDR3 DNA reads TGCGCCAGCAGCTTGGACGTTGGGGGGAGGTCCTACGAGCAGTACTTC. The gene calls are TRBV5-1 and TRBJ2-7; D is possibly TRBD2 (6 bases). Germline V gene sequence: CDR1 SGHRS, CDR2 YFSETQ. Trimming shortened V by 0 bases and J by 1 base, and 14 bases separated the two germline ends. CDR3 length equals 16 residues.

The rearrangement links TRBV5-5 to TRBJ1-5, with 8 bases matching TRBD1. This CDR3 region has 15 residues. V lost 2 bases, J lost 1 base, and 2 bases stayed unmatched. The germline gives CDR1 SGHKS, CDR2 YYEKEE (reference sequence). CDR3 loop: CASSFGDRSNQPQHF. The CDR3 nucleotides are TGTGCCAGCAGCTTTGGGGACAGGAGCAATCAGCCCCAGCATTTT. Full variable domain (outside the CDR3, taken from reference TRBV5-5 and TRBJ1-5): DAGVTQSPTHLIKTRGQQVTLRCSPISGHKSVSWYQQVLGQGPQFIFQYYEKEERGRGNFPDRFSARQFPNYSSELNVNALLLGDSALYLCASSFGDRSNQPQHFGDGTRLSIL.

The rearrangement joins TRBV2 to TRBJ1-1; unclear D gene. The CDR3 has 17 amino acids. Germline V gene sequence: CDR1 SNHLY, CDR2 FYNNEI. Deletions cut 1 base from V and 1 base from J, with 16 bases between. CDR3 loop: CASSEELGGFGNTEAFF. CDR3 coding DNA: TGTGCCAGCAGTGAAGAATTAGGTGGGTTCGGGAACACTGAAGCTTTCTTT.

V usage is TRBV6-6 and J usage is TRBJ2-5; D remains unclear. Germline-derived CDR1 and CDR2 are MNHNY and SVGAGI (reference sequence). V gave up 5 bases and J gave up 5 bases, with 15 bases separating them. CDR3 length: 14 residues. CDR3 bases: TGTGCCAGCAGTGAGTCCGGGCTCTCGGAGACCCAGTACTTC. Amino acids: CASSESGLSETQYF.